The 20 T cell receptor beta chains reported below all come from one sample, sequenced in a study of CD8 T cells in Susac syndrome. After extraction with the RNeasy kit, about 0.45 to 1 ug of the RNA was reverse transcribed using random hexamers. MiXCR, applied by TCRdb to the immunoSEQ multiplex PCR reads, yields one record per CDR3 protein. This table holds approximately 100,000 distinct CDR3 sequences, approximately 93% found once. The specimen was CD8+ T cells from PBMCs. These receptors originate from a human donor with Susac syndrome.

This clonotype showed up just once. V gene TRBV27 combines with J gene TRBJ1-5; no clear D gene. Germline-derived CDR1 and CDR2 are MNHEY and SMNVEV (reference sequence). This CDR3 has 14 amino acids. The V and J ends lost 5 bases and 1 base respectively, with 9 bases between them. CDR3 sequence (DNA): TGTGCCAGCAGTCCTAGGAGGAGCAATCAGCCCCAGCATTTT. Amino acid sequence: CASSPRRSNQPQHF.

The V call is TRBV12-3 or TRBV12-4, the J call TRBJ2-5; D is undetermined. V was cut by 6 bases and J by 1 base, with 12 bases left in between. This CDR3 is built from 14 residues. The CDR3 is CASRSDGSQETQYF. In DNA form, the CDR3 reads TGTGCCAGCAGGTCGGACGGTTCCCAAGAGACCCAGTACTTC.

The V call is TRBV25-1, the J call TRBJ2-5; either TRBD1 or TRBD2 may supply D (5 bases each). V lost 11 bases, J lost 5 bases, and 12 bases lay in between. The CDR3 has 11 amino acids. The germline V gene encodes CDR1 MGHDK and CDR2 SYGVNS. The CDR3 DNA reads as TGTGCCCGAGGGGCTGTGGAGACCCAGTACTTC. Amino acid sequence: CARGAVETQYF.

The chain uses TRBV20-1 and TRBJ1-1, with no clear D. The length of the CDR3 is 15 residues. Trimming took off 0 bases at V and 2 bases at J, with 13 bases between the two ends. Germline V gives CDR1 DFQATT, CDR2 SNEGSKA (reference sequence). The CDR3 region has the DNA TGCAGTGCTAGAGATACTGAACACCGAAACACTGAAGCTTTCTTT. This translates into CSARDTEHRNTEAFF.

In nucleotides, the CDR3 is TGTGCCAGCACCAAAGGGGGCTCAGATACGCAGTATTTT. This gives the protein CASTKGGSDTQYF. V usage is TRBV27 and J usage is TRBJ2-3; 7 positions agree with TRBD1. Per germline, CDR1 MNHEY and CDR2 SMNVEV (reference sequence). V dropped 7 bases and J dropped 4; count of bases not matched to a gene: 5. The CDR3 length is 13 residues.

The chain carries TRBV18 and TRBJ2-3; D might be TRBD1 or TRBD2, each matching 6 bases. The CDR3 contains 15 residues. Trimming stripped 1 base from V and 3 bases from J, with 11 bases between. In germline, CDR1 is KGHSH, CDR2 LQKENI. CDR3 amino acids: CASSPLGGLTDTQYF. CDR3 in DNA: TGTGCCAGCTCACCACTGGGGGGCCTTACAGATACGCAGTATTTT.

V and J are TRBV24-1 and TRBJ2-2, with TRBD1 identical over 8 bases. Germline CDR1 reads KGHDR; CDR2 reads SFDVKD. This CDR3 has 16 residues. V lost 4 bases and J lost 0; bases outside the gene matches: 3. CDR3 nucleotide sequence: TGTGCCACCAGTGACCCCAGGGGGCCGAACACCGGGGAGCTGTTTTTT. Translated: CATSDPRGPNTGELFF.

V is TRBV4-1 and J is TRBJ2-7; D unresolved. Germline lookup yields CDR1 MGHRA and CDR2 YSYEKL. Trimming removed 1 base at V and 3 bases at J, with 10 bases between. This CDR3 has 14 amino acids. The CDR3 sequence: CASSQVHSLYEQYF. CDR3 in DNA: TGCGCCAGCAGCCAAGTTCACAGTCTCTACGAGCAGTACTTC.

The gene calls are TRBV7-9 and TRBJ2-7; 9 nucleotides line up with TRBD1. Germline V CDR1 and CDR2: SEHNR, FQNEAQ (reference sequence). Trimming cost V 5 bases and J 2 bases; bases outside gene matches: 4. This CDR3 comprises 14 residues. CDR3 sequence reads: CASSGDRVPYEQYF. Written as DNA, the CDR3 is TGTGCCAGCAGCGGGGACAGGGTCCCCTACGAGCAGTACTTC. Using reference TRBV7-9 and TRBJ2-7 for the parts outside the CDR3, the full variable domain is DTGVSQNPRHKITKRGQNVTFRCDPISEHNRLYWYRQTLGQGPEFLTYFQNEAQLEKSRLLSDRFSAERPKGSFSTLEIQRTEQGDSAMYLCASSGDRVPYEQYFGPGTRLTVT.

The chain is built from TRBV20-1 and TRBJ1-1, with TRBD1 matching 7 bases. Per the germline V gene, CDR1 is DFQATT and CDR2 is SNEGSKA (reference sequence). Germline trimming cut 5 bases from V and 2 bases from J; bases unmatched to any gene: 5. CDR3 size: 13 residues. CDR3 in amino acids: CSARGQLNTEAFF. In DNA form, the CDR3 reads TGCAGTGCTCGGGGACAGCTTAACACTGAAGCTTTCTTT.

The CDR3: CASRDIGTEGVDTQYF. CDR3 nucleotide sequence: TGTGCCAGCAGAGACATCGGGACAGAGGGAGTGGATACGCAGTATTTT. The chain links TRBV11-2 to TRBJ2-3; TRBD1 matches 7 bases. J lost 6 bases, V lost 6 bases, and 15 bases had no gene match. CDR3 size: 16 residues. The germline V gene encodes CDR1 SGHAT and CDR2 FQNNGV.

CDR3 bases: TGTGCCAGCAGCTTAGATGGTATCGAGACCCAGTACTTC. Translation: CASSLDGIETQYF. This chain links TRBV11-3 with TRBJ2-5; D unresolved. CDR3 size: 13 residues. In germline, CDR1 is SGHNT, CDR2 YENEEA. The V end was cut by 0 bases, the J end by 5 bases, with 7 bases between. Supplemented by reference TRBV11-3 and TRBJ2-5, the full variable domain reads EAGVVQSPRYKIIEKKQPVAFWCNPISGHNTLYWYLQNLGQGPELLIRYENEEAVDDSQLPKDRFSAERLKGVDSTLKIQPAELGDSAVYLCASSLDGIETQYFGPGTRLLVL.

V is TRBV15 and J is TRBJ2-7, with D possibly being TRBD1 (6 bases). This CDR3 region has 14 residues. Germline V gene data show CDR1 as LNHNV and CDR2 as YYDKDF (reference sequence). V lost 3 bases to trimming and J lost 7 bases, with 16 bases between them. The DNA for the CDR3 is TGTGCCACCAGCAGGGGTATTAAGGGGGAGGAGCAGTACTTC. Protein sequence: CATSRGIKGEEQYF.

The J gene is TRBJ2-7, the V gene TRBV20-1, with a weak D call TRBD1 (6 bases). From germline, CDR1 is DFQATT and CDR2 SNEGSKA (reference sequence). The CDR3 contains 14 residues. V was cut by 0 bases and J by 4 bases, with 13 bases left in between. The CDR3 region has the DNA TGCAGTGCTAGAGATTGGGACACGGGATACGAGCAGTACTTC. Amino acid sequence: CSARDWDTGYEQYF.

The rearrangement links TRBV15 to TRBJ1-1; D perhaps matches TRBD1 (5 bases). The V end lost 5 bases, the J end lost 8 bases, and 12 bases lay between the germline ends. Germline V gene sequence: CDR1 LNHNV, CDR2 YYDKDF (reference sequence). CDR3 length equals 12 residues. The CDR3 loop is CATSPGSGEAFF. The CDR3 DNA follows: TGTGCCACCAGCCCAGGGAGTGGGGAAGCTTTCTTT.

V and J are TRBV20-1 and TRBJ2-3, with 7 bases aligning to TRBD2. V gave up 0 bases and J gave up 6 bases; unmatched junction bases: 12. Germline V gene lookup returns CDR1 DFQATT and CDR2 SNEGSKA (reference sequence). The CDR3 has 16 amino acids. The CDR3 nucleotides are TGCAGTGCTAGAGATCGGCTAGCGGTAGGGACGGATACGCAGTATTTT. It yields the protein CSARDRLAVGTDTQYF.

The gene calls are TRBV29-1 and TRBJ1-1, with 7 positions matching TRBD1. The CDR3 has 13 amino acids. The V segment lost 7 bases and the J segment 4 bases; nucleotides outside the gene matches: 9. Germline assignment: CDR1 SQVTM and CDR2 ANQGSEA. The CDR3 DNA reads TGCAGCGCCGAGCCACAGGGGAGCACTGAAGCTTTCTTT. As protein: CSAEPQGSTEAFF.

V and J are TRBV6-1 and TRBJ2-7; D is possibly TRBD1 (6 bases). The CDR3 has 12 residues. CDR1 is MNHNS, CDR2 SASEGT, per germline. V was shortened by 7 bases and J by 2 bases, with 9 bases between the two germline ends. CDR3 loop: CASITGTYEQYF. The CDR3 nucleotides are TGTGCCAGCATAACAGGGACCTACGAGCAGTACTTC.

The rearrangement uses TRBV12-3 or TRBV12-4 and TRBJ2-4; TRBD1 matches 9 bases. This CDR3 region has 14 residues. The ends lost 6 bases at V and 6 bases at J; junction bases unmatched: 6. As DNA, the CDR3 is TGTGCCAGCAGGGACAGGGGAGGGACAAACATTCAGTACTTC. This gives the protein CASRDRGGTNIQYF.

The chain uses TRBV20-1 and TRBJ1-1; D perhaps matches TRBD1 (5 bases). CDR3 length: 14 amino acids. Germline CDR1 is DFQATT and CDR2 is SNEGSKA (reference sequence). V lost 0 bases and J lost 1, with 9 bases in between. In DNA form, the CDR3 reads TGCAGTGCTAGAGATGAGGGGAGGAACACTGAAGCTTTCTTT. This gives the protein CSARDEGRNTEAFF.